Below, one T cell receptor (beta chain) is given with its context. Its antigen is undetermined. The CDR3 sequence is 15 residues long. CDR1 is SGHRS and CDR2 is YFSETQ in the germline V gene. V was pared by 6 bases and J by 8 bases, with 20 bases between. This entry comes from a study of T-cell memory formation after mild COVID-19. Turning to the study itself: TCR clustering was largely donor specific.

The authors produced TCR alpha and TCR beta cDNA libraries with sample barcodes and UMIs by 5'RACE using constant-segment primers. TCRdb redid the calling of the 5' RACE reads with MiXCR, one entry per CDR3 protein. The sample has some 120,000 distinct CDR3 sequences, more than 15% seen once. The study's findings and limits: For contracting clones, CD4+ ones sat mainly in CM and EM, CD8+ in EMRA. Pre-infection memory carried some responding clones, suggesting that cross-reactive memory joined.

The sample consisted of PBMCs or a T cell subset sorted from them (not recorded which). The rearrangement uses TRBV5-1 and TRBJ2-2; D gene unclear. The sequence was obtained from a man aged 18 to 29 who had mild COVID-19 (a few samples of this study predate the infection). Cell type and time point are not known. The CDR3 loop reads CASNPALPPNGELFF. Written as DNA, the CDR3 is TGCGCCAGCAACCCCGCCTTACCCCCGAATGGGGAGCTGTTTTTT. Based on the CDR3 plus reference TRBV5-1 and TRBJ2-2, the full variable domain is KAGVTQTPRYLIKTRGQQVTLSCSPISGHRSVSWYQQTPGQGLQFLFEYFSETQRNKGNFPGRFSGRQFSNSRSEMNVSTLELGDSALYLCASNPALPPNGELFFGEGSRLTVL.